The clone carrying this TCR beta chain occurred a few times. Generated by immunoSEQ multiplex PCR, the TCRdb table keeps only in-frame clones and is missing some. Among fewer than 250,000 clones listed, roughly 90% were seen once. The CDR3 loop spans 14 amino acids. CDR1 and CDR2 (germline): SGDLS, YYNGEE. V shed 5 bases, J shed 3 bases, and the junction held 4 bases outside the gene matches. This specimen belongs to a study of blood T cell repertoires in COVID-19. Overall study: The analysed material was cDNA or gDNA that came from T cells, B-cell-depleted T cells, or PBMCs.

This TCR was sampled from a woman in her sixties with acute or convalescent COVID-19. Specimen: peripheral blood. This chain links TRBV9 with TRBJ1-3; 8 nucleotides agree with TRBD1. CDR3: CASSGDRGGNTIYF. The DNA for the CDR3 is TGTGCCAGCAGTGGAGACAGGGGTGGAAACACCATATATTTT.